This TCR beta chain was retrieved from a study of beta chain features in type 1 diabetes. Study-wide points: Across all four CD4+ subsets, people with type 1 diabetes showed modestly shorter TCRB CDR3s.

V gave up 1 base and J gave up 1 base, with 6 bases separating them. The CDR3 runs to 13 residues. The germline gives CDR1 SQVTM, CDR2 ANQGSEA. Of the isolated RNA, all was reverse transcribed, and so the sequenced material was expressed TCRB transcripts. The protocol was immunoSEQ multiplex PCR, while the TCRdb copy is restricted to in-frame clones and leaves out a portion. The data hold 160,000 or so clones, with over 55% observed a single time. This clone was observed a handful of times. The target antigen is unknown. The sequenced sample was naive CD4+ T cells from blood. The chain uses TRBV29-1 and TRBJ2-3; D is unclear. This receptor was identified in a man aged 25 to 40 with type 1 diabetes. DNA of the CDR3: TGCAGCGTTGAAGGACACCGCACAGATACGCAGTATTTT. It yields the protein CSVEGHRTDTQYF.